Presented here are 5 T cell receptor beta chains from one specimen sequenced in a study of blood T cell repertoires in COVID-19. Measured with immunoSEQ multiplex PCR; TCRdb has only the in-frame clones, and not every one. Of 120,000 or so clones listed, roughly 82% are singletons. Sequencing used peripheral blood. Source of these receptors: an older woman with acute or convalescent COVID-19.

This clone was observed once. The CDR3 loop is CAWTRDRGHGTQYF. The CDR3 DNA sequence: TGTGCCTGGACACGGGACAGGGGGCACGGGACCCAGTACTTC. This chain joins TRBV30 and TRBJ2-5; 12 bases are a match to TRBD1. The J segment lost 7 bases and the V segment lost 4 bases, leaving 7 bases of the junction unmatched. The V gene's germline CDR1 is GTSNPN and CDR2 SVGIG (reference sequence). This CDR3 is 14 amino acids long.

The chain uses TRBV2 and TRBJ2-7; 8 nucleotides align to TRBD2. V dropped 4 bases and J dropped 3; count of bases not matched to a gene: 8. Germline loops: CDR1 SNHLY, CDR2 FYNNEI. The CDR3 runs 15 residues. The CDR3 DNA reads as TGTGCCAGCAGTGGATGGGGACTAGAAGACTACGAGCAGTACTTC. It is translated as CASSGWGLEDYEQYF.

This chain joins TRBV4-1 and TRBJ1-5; a weak D match, TRBD1 (5 bases). V was trimmed by 4 bases and J by 3 bases, leaving 13 bases between them. The germline V gene has CDR1 MGHRA and CDR2 YSYEKL. The CDR3 is made up of 15 amino acids. CDR3 nucleotides: TGCGCCAGCAGCCTAGGACATCGTAACAATCAGCCCCAGCATTTT. This translates into CASSLGHRNNQPQHF.

The J gene is TRBJ1-6, the V gene TRBV27, with a weak D call TRBD1 (5 bases). The germline CDR1 and CDR2 sequences are MNHEY and SMNVEV (reference sequence). The CDR3 runs to 17 residues. The germline V and J ends were trimmed by 0 bases and 9 bases, with 18 bases remaining between them. DNA of the CDR3: TGTGCCAGCAGTTTATCTGCCAGGGCAGGATACGGTTCACCCCTCCACTTT. Encoded protein: CASSLSARAGYGSPLHF.

The J gene is TRBJ2-3, the V gene TRBV29-1; 7 nucleotides agree with TRBD2. V was pared by 6 bases and J by 6 bases, with 9 bases of the junction left unmatched. Germline CDR1 and CDR2: SQVTM and ANQGSEA. The CDR3 contains 13 residues. The CDR3 is CSVGLGGLDTQYF. The CDR3 nucleotides read TGCAGCGTCGGACTAGGCGGGTTGGATACGCAGTATTTT.